This T cell receptor beta chain was found in a study of siplizumab effects on memory and regulatory T cells. Study observations and caveats: Researchers did not confirm the suppressive function of proliferating Tregs from siplizumab cultures.

With 3 bases removed from V and 1 base from J, the gap between germline ends came to 10 bases. Germline CDR1 and CDR2: SGHNT and YYREEE (reference sequence). This CDR3 region has 14 residues. Sequenced by immunoSEQ multiplex PCR; TCRdb stores in-frame clones only, minus some. This repertoire shows more than 60,000 clones, nearly 98% found once; its top ten account for about 0.095%. About this clone: Antigen specificity is unknown.

Sequencing input: naive CD8+ T cells sorted from blood. The clonotype originates from a human donor in good health. The chain employs TRBV5-4 and TRBJ1-1; tentative D call: TRBD1 (5 bases). CDR3 loop: CASSSGPSNTEAFF. CDR3 in DNA: TGTGCCAGCAGCTCGGGACCATCGAACACTGAAGCTTTCTTT.